This entry lists 3 T cell receptor beta chains sequenced from one sample in a study of early stage breast cancer tumors. Sequenced by immunoSEQ multiplex PCR; TCRdb stores in-frame clones only, minus some. The table shows 20,000 to 25,000 clones, with about three quarters occurring only once. Sequencing was carried out using blood. The receptors were gathered from a person between 55 and 69 years old with breast cancer.

The table lists this clone with a few counts. The V gene is TRBV9, the J gene TRBJ1-2; D is unresolved. This CDR3 has 13 amino acids. Trimming shortened V by 3 bases and J by 5 bases, and 11 bases separated the two germline ends. Per the germline V gene, CDR1 is SGDLS and CDR2 is YYNGEE. The CDR3 DNA reads TGTGCCAGCAGCGCCGCGACGGGATATGGCTACACCTTC. It yields the protein CASSAATGYGYTF.

V is TRBV7-3 and J is TRBJ1-1; 9 bases match TRBD1. V dropped 5 bases and J dropped 8; count of bases not matched to a gene: 6. From germline, CDR1 is SGHTA and CDR2 FQGTGA. The CDR3 sequence is 13 residues long. CDR3 nucleotide sequence: TGTGCCAGCAGCGCCGGGACAGGGTTAGAAGCTTTCTTT. Its protein is CASSAGTGLEAFF.

This chain connects TRBV5-4 to TRBJ1-2, with 7 bases that match TRBD1. Trimming took 5 bases from V and 4 from J; bases not matched to a gene: 8. CDR3 length: 14 amino acids. From germline, CDR1 is SGHNT and CDR2 YYREEE (reference sequence). The CDR3 loop reads CASRRDSSFYGYTF. CDR3 in DNA: TGTGCCAGCAGACGGGACAGTTCTTTCTATGGCTACACCTTC.